What follows describes a single T cell receptor (beta chain). Its antigen is still unknown. The data were taken from a study of long-term antiretroviral therapy in people with HIV. Findings of the study overall: Clonotypes expanded prior to ART showed repertoire dominance at all sampled time points. Collection of the blood took place between 2004 and 2017. The ART regimens in use then may have been less effective than current ones. The study found narrower CDR3 length ranges in HIV repertoires than in controls.

Running of the v3.0 immunoSEQ assay took place at survey level. The data were produced by immunoSEQ multiplex PCR, yet TCRdb's version contains in-frame clones alone and is incomplete. The sample consists of almost 30,000 clones, 90% of them appearing once. Per germline, CDR1 LNHDA and CDR2 SQIVND (reference sequence). The CDR3 contains 16 residues. Trimming removed 2 bases from V and 0 bases from J, with 11 bases in between. The chain joins TRBV19 to TRBJ2-1; no clear D gene. The origin of this receptor is a man aged 50-60 years with HIV. Source: unsorted PBMCs, taken 3.2 years before starting antiretroviral therapy. Here the CDR3 reads CASSIRQVGSYNEQFF. The CDR3 nucleotides read TGTGCCAGTAGTATAAGGCAAGTGGGCTCCTACAATGAGCAGTTCTTC.